The entry below describes one T cell receptor beta chain. Germline CDR1 LGHDT, CDR2 YNNKEL (reference sequence). V was cut by 5 bases and J by 3 bases, with 10 bases left in between. The CDR3 covers 14 residues. This specimen comes from a study of blood T cell repertoires in COVID-19. Overall study: Some COVID-19 samples were acute and others convalescent; all came from the United States, Italy and Spain.

Per the original data handling: Amplification with reference gene primers provided the estimates of nucleated cell counts. Clones were read by immunoSEQ multiplex PCR, and TCRdb kept only the in-frame ones, dropping some. That table gives V, J and clone size, and the DNA gave D and trimming. This table holds about 360,000 clones, 86% found once. The chain combines TRBV3-1 (or the pseudogene TRBV3-2) with TRBJ2-2; D is uncertain. The receptor's source is a woman in her sixties with COVID-19, enrolled during active disease. The sample was peripheral blood. The CDR3 nucleotides read TGTGCCAGCAGCGCTGGGCCCCACACCGGGGAGCTGTTTTTT. It codes for CASSAGPHTGELFF.